The T cell receptor beta chain described here comes from a study of memory CD4+ T cells and cytomegalovirus serostatus. The wider study: This sample comes from healthy Belgian adults, about nine CMV seropositive, about 25 seronegative. Study outcomes and limitations: 67 of 164 known CMV-associated TCRbeta sequences appeared in CD4+ memory.

In the case of this clone: No antigen is known for it.

The germline V gene has CDR1 KGHSY and CDR2 FQNENV. The CDR3 runs 16 residues. The V gene end was trimmed by 1 base and the J gene end by 5 bases; junction bases not matched to a gene: 5. The sort gate was single viable CD3+CD4+CD8-CD45RO+ cells for memory CD4+ T cells. Assay used: immunoSEQ multiplex PCR; TCRdb lists only in-frame clones, some missing. The table shows more than 40,000 clones, with 76% occurring only once. V gene TRBV16 combines with J gene TRBJ2-1; 10 nucleotides agree with TRBD2. This receptor was taken from an adult in good health and CMV-seronegative. Material: memory CD4+ T cells from blood. The CDR3 sequence is CASSQLSSGSNNEQFF. For the CDR3, the DNA is TGTGCCAGCAGCCAATTGTCTAGCGGGAGCAACAATGAGCAGTTCTTC.